The rows below give T cell receptor beta chains drawn from one sample of a study of T cells after yellow fever vaccination. A single record per CDR3 protein comes from TCRdb applying MiXCR to the 5' RACE reads. The repertoire holds approximately 260,000 distinct CDR3 sequences, with around 13% as singletons. The source material was CD4+ T cells sorted from PBMCs, sampled 45 days after the yellow fever booster vaccination. The receptors were gathered from a man aged 30-40 years who received the YFV17D yellow fever vaccine. Each CDR3 is given with its conserved first and last residue. The D gene is left open where the match is weak. Size values are once, few and many counts, or a class for expanded clones, and some rows have none.

V gene	J gene	D gene	clone size	CDR3 DNA	CDR3 protein
TRBV7-2	TRBJ2-5	.	.	TGTGCCAGCAGCTTAGGGTTAGGGACTCGTGCGGAGACCCAGTACTTC	CASSLGLGTRAETQYF
TRBV29-1	TRBJ2-3	TRBD1	few	TGCAGCGTTGTAAGACAGGGGGCAACAGATACGCAGTATTTT	CSVVRQGATDTQYF
TRBV20-1	TRBJ2-7	TRBD2	.	TGCACCCCCCTGGGCGGGAGAGGCGAGCAGTACTTC	CTPLGGRGEQYF
TRBV7-9	TRBJ2-5	TRBD2	.	TGTGCCAGCAGTCGGTCGGTGGCTAGCGGGACCCAAGAGACCCAGTACTTC	CASSRSVASGTQETQYF
TRBV6-5	TRBJ1-2	.	.	TGTGCCAGCAGTCAGGGACGAGGCTACACCTTC	CASSQGRGYTF
TRBV5-5	TRBJ1-6	.	.	TGTGCCAGCACCATACCGCAGAAGGGTGATAATTCACCCCTCCACTTT	CASTIPQKGDNSPLHF
TRBV7-9	TRBJ1-1	TRBD1	many	TGTGCCAGCAGCCGGGACAGGAACACTGAAGCTTTCTTT	CASSRDRNTEAFF
TRBV4-2	TRBJ2-2	.	many	TGTGCCAGCAGCTTAGAGACCGGGGAGCTGTTTTTT	CASSLETGELFF
TRBV2	TRBJ2-1	.	few	TGTGCCAGCACAAGGGGAGCCACCTACAATGAGCAGTTCTTC	CASTRGATYNEQFF
TRBV20-1	TRBJ2-1	TRBD2	few	TGCAGTGCCTTAGCGGGTAGCACCTACAATGAGCAGTTCTTC	CSALAGSTYNEQFF
TRBV12-3/TRBV12-4	TRBJ2-7	TRBD1	.	TGTGCCAGCAGAGGCCGGGACAGGACACCCTACGAGCAGTACTTC	CASRGRDRTPYEQYF
TRBV20-1	TRBJ2-3	.	.	TGCAGTGCTAGGGTCTCCACAGATACGCAGTATTTT	CSARVSTDTQYF
TRBV5-6	TRBJ2-3	.	many	TGTGCCAGCAGTTCGACCAACACAGATACGCAGTATTTT	CASSSTNTDTQYF
TRBV21-1	TRBJ2-5	.	few	TGTGCCAGCAGCCCCCCGGGACTAGCGGTCCAAGAGACCCAGTACTTC	CASSPPGLAVQETQYF
TRBV27	TRBJ2-7	.	.	TGTGCCAGCAGTCGTTCGGCGACGGGGACCTACGAGCAGTACTTC	CASSRSATGTYEQYF
TRBV7-2	TRBJ2-1	TRBD2	few	TGTGCCAGCAGCTTAAGGGCGGGACTAGCGGGAGTACATGAGCAGTTCTTC	CASSLRAGLAGVHEQFF
TRBV20-1	TRBJ2-7	.	few	TGCAGTGCCCAGGATGGGGGGTACGAGCAGTACTTC	CSAQDGGYEQYF
TRBV29-1	TRBJ1-1	.	.	TGCAGCGCCGGACCCGGGACTTCGGGGAGAGCTTTCTTT	CSAGPGTSGRAFF
TRBV7-2	TRBJ2-1	.	.	TGTGCCAGCAGCCCGCAAATAACTGAGCAGTTCTTC	CASSPQITEQFF
TRBV7-6	TRBJ2-5	.	few	TGTGCCAGCAGGCTATCACAGAACCAAGAGACCCAGTACTTC	CASRLSQNQETQYF
TRBV7-2	TRBJ2-3	.	many	TGTGCCAGCAGCTCCACCCTCACAGATACGCAGTATTTT	CASSSTLTDTQYF
TRBV16	TRBJ2-1	.	.	TGTGCCAGCAGCCAAAATTGGCAGGCATCCTACAATGAGCAGTTCTTC	CASSQNWQASYNEQFF
TRBV5-1	TRBJ2-7	TRBD2	.	TGCGCCAGCAGCTTGTACCGATCGGGACTAGCGGGTGCCTCCTACGAGCAGTACTTC	CASSLYRSGLAGASYEQYF
TRBV28	TRBJ1-6	.	few	TGTGCCAGCAGTTCTGCTCATTCACCCCTCCACTTT	CASSSAHSPLHF
TRBV3-1	TRBJ2-7	.	.	TGTGCCAGCAGCCAAGGATCGCGGGCCGCCTACGAGCAGTACTTC	CASSQGSRAAYEQYF
TRBV7-2	TRBJ2-5	.	few	TGTGCCAGCAGCCCCGACCTTGAGACCCAGTACTTC	CASSPDLETQYF
TRBV3-1	TRBJ2-3	.	.	TGTGCCAGCAGCCTGCGACTGAGGGACACAGATACGCAGTATTTT	CASSLRLRDTDTQYF
TRBV6-1	TRBJ2-3	.	.	TGTGCCAGCAGGCGGGACTCTCCGGGTACGCAGTATTTT	CASRRDSPGTQYF
TRBV28	TRBJ1-5	.	few	TGTGCCAGCAGTTTCCCCTCCTCGTCGGGGCTGGGCGGGCCCCAGCATTTT	CASSFPSSSGLGGPQHF
TRBV30	TRBJ2-2	TRBD2	few	TGTGCTTATCTAGCGGGACGTCTCACCGGGGAGCTGTTTTTT	CAYLAGRLTGELFF
TRBV25-1	TRBJ2-4	.	many	TGTGCCAGCAGTGTAGCGGCCACAGGGAACATTCAGTACTTC	CASSVAATGNIQYF
TRBV7-2	TRBJ2-2	.	.	TGTGCCAGCAGCTCTGCTAGCTTCGGCGGGGAGCTGTTTTTT	CASSSASFGGELFF
TRBV10-2	TRBJ2-5	TRBD2	few	TGCGCCAGCAGTGAGAGAGCGGGAGGGCAGTTGAGGACCCAGTACTTC	CASSERAGGQLRTQYF
TRBV5-4	TRBJ1-1	.	.	TGTGCCAGCAACACTCAGAACACTGAAGCTTTCTTT	CASNTQNTEAFF
TRBV7-2	TRBJ2-7	TRBD1	many	TGTGCCAGCAGCTTCGCGGGACAGGGGGTCGACGAGCAGTACTTC	CASSFAGQGVDEQYF
TRBV7-2	TRBJ2-3	.	few	TGTGCCAGCAGCTTCATCGCGGGCCGCGCAGATACGCAGTATTTT	CASSFIAGRADTQYF
TRBV3-1	TRBJ1-2	.	.	TGTGCCAGCAGCTACCAGAACCTTAACTATGGCTACACCTTC	CASSYQNLNYGYTF
TRBV29-1	TRBJ1-1	.	few	TGCAGCGTTGAAAGAGGGAACACTGAAGCTTTCTTT	CSVERGNTEAFF
TRBV11-2	TRBJ2-1	TRBD1	few	TGTGCCAGCAGCTTAGGGACAGGGAATTACAATGAGCAGTTCTTC	CASSLGTGNYNEQFF